This T cell receptor (beta chain) originates from a study of T-cell reconstitution after alpha-beta-depleted transplantation in children. The study's findings and limits: Diversity and T-cell counts at one year after transplant derived mostly from new T cells. It was surviving recipient T cells and thymic progenitors that gave some patients high TCRbeta diversity at day 60. By about two months after transplant, alpha-beta T cells reportedly arose from several hundred graft clones that had expanded.

Unique molecular identifiers tagged the TCRbeta library. Each CDR3 protein gets one entry after TCRdb re-called the PCR reads with MiXCR. The sample yields tens of thousands of distinct CDR3 sequences, 13% to 15% seen once. This clonotype showed up many times. The antigen remains unidentified. Sample: PBMCs, mostly from graft donor cells, taken 180 days after TCRalphabeta/CD19-depleted stem cell transplant. This TCR derives from a male patient between 2 and 15 years old who had a stem cell transplant for acute lymphoblastic leukemia, so the T cells may come from the graft donor.

CDR3 protein: CSATTGAGYGYTF. CDR3 DNA sequence: TGCAGTGCTACTACAGGAGCCGGCTATGGCTACACCTTC. The rearrangement links TRBV20-1 to TRBJ1-2; TRBD1 might be the D (5 bases). Per the germline V gene, CDR1 is DFQATT and CDR2 is SNEGSKA (reference sequence). The CDR3 totals 13 residues. V was trimmed by 4 bases and J by 4 bases, leaving 13 bases between them.